The T cell receptor (beta chain) described here comes from a study of cytomegalovirus exposure and HLA in healthy donors. On the study more broadly: Sequencing of roughly 180 million T cells in an earlier analysis found 120 million or so unique TCR beta sequences.

Trimming at V came to 4 bases and at J to 6 bases, leaving 14 bases not matched to a gene. The CDR3 runs to 16 residues. Germline lookup yields CDR1 SGHKS and CDR2 YYEKEE (reference sequence). About this clone: Its target is unknown.

Study outcomes and limitations: Specificity of a few CMV-associated chains for CMV antigens was verified in vitro. In a later analysis, HLA-associated beta chains showed higher expansion and lower generation probabilities than comparable chains.

Primers included in the PCR were 60 Vbeta and 13 Jbeta primers. Only in-frame clones appear in the TCRdb table, and some are missing; sequencing was by immunoSEQ multiplex PCR. Seen here are about 200,000 clones, 82% observed once, and the top ten hold roughly 0.097%. Material: PBMCs. The V gene is TRBV5-5, the J gene TRBJ1-2; 8 bases fit TRBD1. This TCR was recovered from a boy aged 2-9 years in good health and CMV-seronegative. Written as DNA, the CDR3 is TGTGCCAGCAGCCCGACCTCCCGACAGGGGCGAGATGGCTACACCTTC. This gives the protein CASSPTSRQGRDGYTF.